This TCR beta chain was observed in a study of blood T cell repertoires in COVID-19. Study-level information: Whether acute or convalescent, the COVID-19 samples came from the United States, Italy and Spain. PBMCs, B-cell-depleted T cells, or T cells provided the cDNA or gDNA that made up the material.

CDR1 is LNHDA and CDR2 is SQIVND in the germline V gene (reference sequence). CDR3 length: 13 residues. The V end lost 3 bases, the J end lost 8 bases, and 13 bases lay between the germline ends. Original handling: Amplification with reference gene primers provided the estimates of nucleated cell counts. Assay used: immunoSEQ multiplex PCR; TCRdb lists only in-frame clones, some missing. V, J and clone size reflect that table, while D and trimming were determined from the DNA. The sample has under 250,000 clones, 70% to 85% seen once. This clone occurred once. The sequencing sample was made of peripheral blood. The V gene is TRBV19, the J gene TRBJ1-2; D is perhaps TRBD1 (6 bases). This clonotype was sampled from a man in his fifties with active or convalescent COVID-19. This CDR3 reads CASSMRGAGGYTF. DNA of the CDR3: TGTGCCAGTAGTATGCGGGGGGCGGGCGGCTACACCTTC.